The 5 T cell receptor beta chains below were found in one sample sequenced in a study of T cell repertoires and HLA-DP antigens. The method was immunoSEQ multiplex PCR; TCRdb's version includes in-frame clones alone and lacks a portion of them. The sample includes 65,000 to 95,000 clones, around 80% of them seen just once. No antigens are known for them. The sample was CD4+ T cells from PBMCs. Every receptor here comes from a man in his fifties or sixties in good health and CMV-seronegative.

This chain uses TRBV4-2 with TRBJ2-5; no clear D gene. Looked up from germline, CDR1 is LGHNA and CDR2 is YNFKEQ. The CDR3 contains 14 residues. V was pared by 4 bases and J by 4 bases, with 13 bases between. The CDR3 region has the DNA TGTGCCAGCAGCCCCCGAGGATACGGAGAGACCCAGTACTTC. This translates into CASSPRGYGETQYF.

This clone was seen once. The gene calls are TRBV7-2 and TRBJ2-2; no clear D. Looked up from germline, CDR1 is SGHTA and CDR2 is FQGNSA. Trimming took 1 base from V and 1 from J, leaving 7 bases between them. This CDR3 has 15 amino acids. As DNA, the CDR3 is TGTGCCAGCAGCTTAGACACGGGGAACACCGGGGAGCTGTTTTTT. Protein sequence: CASSLDTGNTGELFF.

This clone was counted between two and nine times. The J gene is TRBJ1-5, the V gene TRBV6-1; D remains ambiguous. Germline values: CDR1 MNHNS, CDR2 SASEGT. There are 14 residues in the CDR3. Trimming cost V 6 bases and J 4 bases, with 13 bases left between them. The CDR3 protein is CASSITQSNQPQHF. The CDR3 DNA reads as TGTGCCAGCAGCATAACCCAGAGTAATCAGCCCCAGCATTTT.

The chain carries TRBV9 and TRBJ2-1; D is perhaps TRBD1 (6 bases). The CDR3 is 15 residues long. V was pared by 7 bases and J by 9 bases, with 23 bases between. Germline V gives CDR1 SGDLS, CDR2 YYNGEE. CDR3 region: CASQSGEGSGGEQFF. DNA for the CDR3: TGTGCCAGCCAATCAGGGGAAGGGAGCGGCGGTGAGCAGTTCTTC.

This rearrangement joins TRBV6-1 to TRBJ2-5; 9 bases align to TRBD2. Germline V gene sequence: CDR1 MNHNS, CDR2 SASEGT. The V and J ends lost 2 bases and 7 bases, in that order; junction bases with no gene match: 8. CDR3 length equals 15 residues. The CDR3 region is CASSERLAGTGTQYF. The DNA for the CDR3 is TGTGCCAGCAGTGAAAGGCTAGCGGGGACGGGGACCCAGTACTTC.